This T cell receptor (beta chain) was recovered during a study of shared clonotypes between healthy human individuals. Each cell subset's genomic DNA was divided evenly among several immunoSEQ plates. The protocol was immunoSEQ multiplex PCR, while the TCRdb copy is restricted to in-frame clones and leaves out a portion. There are over 850,000 clones in the sample; roughly 74% occur only once, and approximately 0.56% lies in the top ten. Germline V gene sequence: CDR1 SNHLY, CDR2 FYNNEI. The CDR3 has 14 residues. Deletions cut 2 bases from V and 4 bases from J, with 10 bases between. This clone appeared many times.

The specimen sequenced was memory CD4+ T cells from PBMCs. Sample subset: CD45RA-negative fraction. V gene TRBV2 combines with J gene TRBJ2-3, with D perhaps TRBD2 (5 bases). This TCR derives from a man between 18 and 29 years old in good health. Some clones in this sample may be carry-over from other donors' samples. CDR3 region: CASSESAGPDTQYF. The CDR3, as DNA: TGTGCCAGCAGTGAAAGTGCGGGCCCAGATACGCAGTATTTT.